This TCR beta chain was sequenced during a study of blood T cell repertoires in COVID-19. Study summary: Acute and convalescent COVID-19 samples came from the United States, Italy and Spain. T cells, B-cell-depleted T cells, or PBMCs supplied cDNA or gDNA.

This clone was seen only once. V lost 7 bases to trimming and J lost 0 bases, with 7 bases between them. This CDR3 comprises 13 residues. CDR1 is SGHRS and CDR2 is YFSETQ in the germline V gene. Original processing methods: Estimation of nucleated cell counts was performed using reference gene primer amplification. Sequencing was performed with immunoSEQ multiplex PCR; in TCRdb, only in-frame clones are kept and a portion is missing. V, J and clone size are taken as reported in that table, and D and trimming were inferred from the DNA itself. The table lists 85,000 to 95,000 clones, roughly 90% of them singletons.

J is TRBJ2-2 and V is TRBV5-1; D might be TRBD1 (5 bases). The sequenced sample was peripheral blood. The sequence came from a woman older than 75 with acute or convalescent COVID-19. This CDR3 reads CASWTPNTGELFF. The DNA of the CDR3 is TGCGCCAGCTGGACACCGAACACCGGGGAGCTGTTTTTT.